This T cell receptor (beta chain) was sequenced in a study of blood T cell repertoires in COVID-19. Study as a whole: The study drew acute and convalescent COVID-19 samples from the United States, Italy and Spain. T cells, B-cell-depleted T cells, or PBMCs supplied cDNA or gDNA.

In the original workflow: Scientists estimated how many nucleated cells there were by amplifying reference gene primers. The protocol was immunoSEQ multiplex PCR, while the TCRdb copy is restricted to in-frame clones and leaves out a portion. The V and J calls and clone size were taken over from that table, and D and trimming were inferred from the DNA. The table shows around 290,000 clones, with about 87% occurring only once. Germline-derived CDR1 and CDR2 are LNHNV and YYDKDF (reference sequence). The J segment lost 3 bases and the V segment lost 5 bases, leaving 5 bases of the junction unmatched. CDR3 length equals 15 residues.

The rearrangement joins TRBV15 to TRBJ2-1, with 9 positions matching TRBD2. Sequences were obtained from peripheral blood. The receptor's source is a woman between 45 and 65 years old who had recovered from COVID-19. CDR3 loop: CATSWEREVYNEQFF. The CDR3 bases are TGTGCCACCAGCTGGGAGCGGGAGGTCTACAATGAGCAGTTCTTC.